The 13 T cell receptor beta chains given below trace back to one sample, sequenced in a study of neoadjuvant anti-PD-1 for oral cavity cancer. Time point described: after neoadjuvant nivolumab, at surgical resection. Only in-frame clones appear in the TCRdb table, and some are missing; sequencing was by immunoSEQ multiplex PCR. The sample carries fewer than 11,000 clones, around 65% recorded once. The source material was tumor tissue, sampled after nivolumab (anti-PD-1) treatment. The source of these receptors is a person between 35 and 79 years old with oral cavity squamous cell carcinoma.

The chain recombines TRBV21-1 with TRBJ2-7; the D call TRBD1 from the table was never checked on the DNA. TRBV21-1 is labeled a pseudogene. This CDR3 spans 16 amino acids. CDR3 region: CASSTRCQGGSYEQYF. The CDR3 DNA reads TGTGCCAGCAGCACACGCTGCCAGGGCGGCTCCTACGAGCAGTACTTC.

This clone appeared a few times. V gene TRBV5-1 combines with J gene TRBJ2-7; D ambiguous. This CDR3 is built from 13 residues. Germline loops: CDR1 SGHRS, CDR2 YFSETQ. V lost 3 bases and J 5 bases, leaving 12 bases between the germline ends. The CDR3 sequence is CASSSPGRDEQYF. The CDR3 DNA sequence: TGCGCCAGCAGCTCACCAGGACGGGACGAGCAGTACTTC.

In its sample, this clone was seen once. The rearrangement uses TRBV6-1 and TRBJ1-3; 8 bases match TRBD1. Losses at the gene ends were 9 bases for V and 3 bases for J; bases not matched to a gene: 7. CDR1 is MNHNS and CDR2 is SASEGT in the germline V gene. The CDR3 contains 14 residues. CDR3 nucleotide sequence: TGTGCCAGTTTGGACAGGGACCTTGGAAACACCATATATTTT. Translated: CASLDRDLGNTIYF.

The chain recombines TRBV7-8 with TRBJ1-5; 8 bases match TRBD1. Germline CDR1 is SGHVS and CDR2 is FQNEAQ. V shed 6 bases and J 5 bases; nucleotides not matched to a gene: 6. This CDR3 has 14 residues. The CDR3 region has the DNA TGTGCCAGCAGACAGGGGGGAGGCGATCAGCCCCAGCATTTT. Protein product: CASRQGGGDQPQHF.

This sequence joins TRBV6-4 and TRBJ2-2; TRBD1 aligns across 9 bases. The trim removed 5 bases at V and 3 bases at J, leaving 7 bases unmatched. CDR1 and CDR2 (germline): MRHNA, SNTAGT. CDR3 size: 16 residues. In DNA form, the CDR3 reads TGTGCCAGCAGTTTTACAGGGGGCGCAGACACCGGGGAGCTGTTTTTT. It codes for CASSFTGGADTGELFF.

The chain carries TRBV10-2 and TRBJ2-2; D possibly corresponds to TRBD2 (6 bases). The germline V gene encodes CDR1 WSHSY and CDR2 SAAADI. CDR3 length: 15 residues. V was pared by 6 bases and J by 0 bases, with 11 bases between. In nucleotides, the CDR3 is TGCGCCAGCAGCCGCGGGACTTCGAACACCGGGGAGCTGTTTTTT. Translating it yields CASSRGTSNTGELFF.

This chain links TRBV15 with TRBJ2-5, with 9 bases matching TRBD1. The CDR3 contains 15 residues. The V gene end was trimmed by 3 bases and the J gene end by 5 bases; junction bases not matched to a gene: 7. Germline CDR1 reads LNHNV; CDR2 reads YYDKDF (reference sequence). The CDR3 spells CATSRLQGAKETQYF. The CDR3 DNA is TGTGCCACCAGCAGGTTACAGGGGGCTAAGGAGACCCAGTACTTC.

The gene calls are TRBV19 and TRBJ2-1; tentatively, D is TRBD1 or TRBD2 (5 bases each). This CDR3 contains 15 residues. Trimming took 3 bases from V and 8 from J, leaving 17 bases between them. Germline CDR1 reads LNHDA; CDR2 reads SQIVND (reference sequence). The CDR3 is CASSISPWGSYEQFF. The CDR3 DNA follows: TGTGCCAGTAGTATTTCCCCTTGGGGGTCCTATGAGCAGTTCTTC. Filled out from reference TRBV19 and TRBJ2-1, the complete variable domain reads DGGITQSPKYLFRKEGQNVTLSCEQNLNHDAMYWYRQDPGQGLRLIYYSQIVNDFQKGDIAEGYSVSREKKESFPLTVTSAQKNPTAFYLCASSISPWGSYEQFFGPGTRLTVL.

V and J are TRBV9 and TRBJ2-1; no clear D gene. The CDR3 length is 15 residues. Germline lookup yields CDR1 SGDLS and CDR2 YYNGEE. The V gene lost 0 bases and the J gene lost 0 bases, with 7 bases spanning the gap. CDR3 nucleotide sequence: TGTGCCAGCAGCGTAGCAGATAGCTCCTACAATGAGCAGTTCTTC. Protein product: CASSVADSSYNEQFF.

This sequence joins TRBV7-9 and TRBJ2-7, with 8 nucleotides matching TRBD1. The CDR3 is 15 amino acids. Germline V gene sequence: CDR1 SEHNR, CDR2 FQNEAQ (reference sequence). V dropped 5 bases and J dropped 2; count of bases not matched to a gene: 8. As DNA, the CDR3 is TGTGCCAGCAGCACGGACAGGGTGATAGCCTACGAGCAGTACTTC. Amino acids: CASSTDRVIAYEQYF.

The chain links TRBV10-2 to TRBJ2-3; D gene ambiguous. Per the germline V gene, CDR1 is WSHSY and CDR2 is SAAADI. V lost 4 bases to trimming and J lost 1 base, with 3 bases between them. The CDR3 extends over 12 amino acids. The CDR3 bases are TGCGCCAGCAGTGTTCGCACAGATACGCAGTATTTT. Amino acid sequence: CASSVRTDTQYF.

CDR3 residues: CASSLDRGVKNTGELFF. CDR3 sequence (DNA): TGTGCCAGCAGCCTTGACAGGGGTGTAAAGAACACCGGGGAGCTGTTTTTT. The chain recombines TRBV11-2 with TRBJ2-2; 8 bases are a match to TRBD1. The CDR3 is 17 residues long. Per the germline V gene, CDR1 is SGHAT and CDR2 is FQNNGV. The junction had 9 bases not matched to a gene; V was cut back by 5 bases and J by 1 base.

This chain links TRBV19 with TRBJ2-1; 15 positions match TRBD2. Germline trimming cut 6 bases from V and 7 bases from J; bases unmatched to any gene: 16. The CDR3 consists of 19 residues. The V gene's germline CDR1 is LNHDA and CDR2 SQIVND (reference sequence). The CDR3 protein is CASSRWTSGGAGQRNEQFF. Written as DNA, the CDR3 is TGTGCCAGTAGCCGCTGGACTAGCGGGGGGGCGGGTCAACGGAATGAGCAGTTCTTC.